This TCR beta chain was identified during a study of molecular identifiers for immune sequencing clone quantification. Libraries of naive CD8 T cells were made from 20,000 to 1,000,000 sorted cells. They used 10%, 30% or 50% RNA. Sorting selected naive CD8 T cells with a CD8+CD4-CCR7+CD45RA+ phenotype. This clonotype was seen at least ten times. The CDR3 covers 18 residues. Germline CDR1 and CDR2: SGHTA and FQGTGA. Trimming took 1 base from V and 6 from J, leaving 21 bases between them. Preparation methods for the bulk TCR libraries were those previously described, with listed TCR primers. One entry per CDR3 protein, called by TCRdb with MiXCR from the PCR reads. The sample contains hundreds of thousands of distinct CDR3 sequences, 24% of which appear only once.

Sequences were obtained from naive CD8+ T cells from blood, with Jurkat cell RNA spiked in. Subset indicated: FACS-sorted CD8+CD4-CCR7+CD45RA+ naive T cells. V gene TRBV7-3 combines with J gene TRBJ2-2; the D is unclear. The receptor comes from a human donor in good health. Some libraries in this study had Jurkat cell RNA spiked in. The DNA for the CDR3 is TGTGCCAGCAGCTTAAACCCTTCCCCTTCAGGTTGGGCCGGGGAGCTGTTTTTT. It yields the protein CASSLNPSPSGWAGELFF.